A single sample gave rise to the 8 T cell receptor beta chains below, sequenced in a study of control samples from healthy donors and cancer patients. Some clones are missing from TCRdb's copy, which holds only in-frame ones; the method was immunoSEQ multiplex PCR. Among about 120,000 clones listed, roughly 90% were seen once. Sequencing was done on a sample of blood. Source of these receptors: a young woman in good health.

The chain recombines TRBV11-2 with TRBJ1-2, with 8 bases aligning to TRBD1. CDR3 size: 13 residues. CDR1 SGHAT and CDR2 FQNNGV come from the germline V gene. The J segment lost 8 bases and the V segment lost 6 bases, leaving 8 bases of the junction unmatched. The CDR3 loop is CASSLQGAPGYTF. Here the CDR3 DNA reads TGTGCCAGCAGTCTTCAGGGGGCGCCCGGCTACACCTTC.

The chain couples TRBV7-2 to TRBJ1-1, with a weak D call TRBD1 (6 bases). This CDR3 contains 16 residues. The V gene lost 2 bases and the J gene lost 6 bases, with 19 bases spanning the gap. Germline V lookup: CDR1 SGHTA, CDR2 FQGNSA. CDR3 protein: CASSLSPGRGASEAFF. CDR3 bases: TGTGCCAGCAGCTTAAGCCCGGGGAGGGGGGCTTCTGAAGCTTTCTTT.

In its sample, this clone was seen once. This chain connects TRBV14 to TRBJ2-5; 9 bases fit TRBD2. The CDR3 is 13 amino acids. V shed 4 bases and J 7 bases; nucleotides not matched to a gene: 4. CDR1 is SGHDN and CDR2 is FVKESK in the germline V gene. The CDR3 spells CASSPSGTWTQYF. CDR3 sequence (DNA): TGTGCCAGCAGCCCTAGCGGGACATGGACCCAGTACTTC.

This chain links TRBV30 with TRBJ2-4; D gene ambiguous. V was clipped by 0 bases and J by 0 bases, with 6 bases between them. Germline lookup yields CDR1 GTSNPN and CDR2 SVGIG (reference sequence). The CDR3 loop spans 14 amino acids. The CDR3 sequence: CAWSVRVAKNIQYF. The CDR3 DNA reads TGTGCCTGGAGTGTAAGGGTAGCCAAAAACATTCAGTACTTC.

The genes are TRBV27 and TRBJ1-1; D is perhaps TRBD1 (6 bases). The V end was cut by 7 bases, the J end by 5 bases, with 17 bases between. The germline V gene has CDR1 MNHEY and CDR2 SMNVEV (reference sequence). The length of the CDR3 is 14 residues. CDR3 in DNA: TGTGCCAGCACCATGAGGGGGGGCCGGACTGAAGCTTTCTTT. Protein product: CASTMRGGRTEAFF.

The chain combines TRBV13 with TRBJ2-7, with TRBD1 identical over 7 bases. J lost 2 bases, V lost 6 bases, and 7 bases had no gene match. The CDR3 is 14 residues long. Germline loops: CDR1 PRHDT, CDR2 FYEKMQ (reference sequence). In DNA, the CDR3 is TGTGCCAGCAGTAGGGGACAGCCGACCTACGAGCAGTACTTC. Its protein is CASSRGQPTYEQYF.

This CDR3 is CASSSTSGPQHF. CDR3 bases: TGTGCCAGCAGTTCAACCTCGGGACCTCAGCATTTT. This chain uses TRBV28 with TRBJ1-5; tentatively, D is TRBD1 (5 bases). The germline V gene encodes CDR1 MDHEN and CDR2 SYDVKM. The CDR3 runs to 12 residues. The germline V and J ends were trimmed by 4 bases and 13 bases, with 14 bases remaining between them.

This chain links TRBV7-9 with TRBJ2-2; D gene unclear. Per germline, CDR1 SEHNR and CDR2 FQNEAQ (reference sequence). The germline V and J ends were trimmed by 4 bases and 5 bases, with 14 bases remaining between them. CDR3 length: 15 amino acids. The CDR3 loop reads CASSSRVVRTGELFF. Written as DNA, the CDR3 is TGTGCCAGCAGCTCCCGGGTAGTTCGAACCGGGGAGCTGTTTTTT.